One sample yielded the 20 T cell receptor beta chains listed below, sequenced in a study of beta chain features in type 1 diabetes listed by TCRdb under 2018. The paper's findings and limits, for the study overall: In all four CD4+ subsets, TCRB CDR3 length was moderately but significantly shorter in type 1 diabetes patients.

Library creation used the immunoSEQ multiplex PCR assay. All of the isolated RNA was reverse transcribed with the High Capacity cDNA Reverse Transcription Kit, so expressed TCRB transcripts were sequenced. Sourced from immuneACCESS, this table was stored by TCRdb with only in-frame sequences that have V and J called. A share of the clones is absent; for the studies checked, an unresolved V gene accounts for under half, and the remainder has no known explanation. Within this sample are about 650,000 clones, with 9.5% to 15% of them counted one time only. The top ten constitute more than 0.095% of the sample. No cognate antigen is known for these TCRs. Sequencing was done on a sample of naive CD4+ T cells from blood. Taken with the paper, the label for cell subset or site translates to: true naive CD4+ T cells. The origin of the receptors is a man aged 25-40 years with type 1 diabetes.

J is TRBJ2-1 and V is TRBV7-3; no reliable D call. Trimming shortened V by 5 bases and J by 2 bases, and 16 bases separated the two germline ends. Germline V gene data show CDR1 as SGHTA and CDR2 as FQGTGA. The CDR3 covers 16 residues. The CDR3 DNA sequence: TGTGCCAGCAGCCTAATCGGCAGAGAGACCTACAATGAGCAGTTCTTC. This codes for CASSLIGRETYNEQFF.

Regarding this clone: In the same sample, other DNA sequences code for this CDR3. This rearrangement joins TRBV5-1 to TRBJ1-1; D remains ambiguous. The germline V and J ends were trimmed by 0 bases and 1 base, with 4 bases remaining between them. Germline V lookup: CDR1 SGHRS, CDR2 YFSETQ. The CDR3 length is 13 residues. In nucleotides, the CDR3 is TGCGCCAGCAGCTTGGGGGGGAACACTGAAGCTTTCTTT. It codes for CASSLGGNTEAFF.

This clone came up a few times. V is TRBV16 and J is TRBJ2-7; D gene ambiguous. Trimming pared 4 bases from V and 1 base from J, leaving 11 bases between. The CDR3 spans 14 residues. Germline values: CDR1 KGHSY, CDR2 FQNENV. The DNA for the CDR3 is TGTGCCAGCAGCCCAAGCGCAAATTCCTACGAGCAGTACTTC. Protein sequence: CASSPSANSYEQYF.

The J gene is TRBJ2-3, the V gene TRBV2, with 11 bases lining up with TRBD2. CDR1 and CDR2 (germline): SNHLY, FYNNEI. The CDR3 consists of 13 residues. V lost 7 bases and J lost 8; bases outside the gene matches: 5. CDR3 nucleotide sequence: TGTGCCAGCACCTACGGACTAGCGGGTACGCAGTATTTT. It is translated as CASTYGLAGTQYF.

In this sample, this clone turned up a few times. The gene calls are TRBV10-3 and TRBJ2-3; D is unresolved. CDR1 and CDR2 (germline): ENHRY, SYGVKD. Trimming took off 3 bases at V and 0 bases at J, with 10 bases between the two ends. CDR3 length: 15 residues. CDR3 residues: CAISDSRTSTDTQYF. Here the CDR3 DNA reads TGTGCCATCAGTGATTCGAGAACTAGCACAGATACGCAGTATTTT.

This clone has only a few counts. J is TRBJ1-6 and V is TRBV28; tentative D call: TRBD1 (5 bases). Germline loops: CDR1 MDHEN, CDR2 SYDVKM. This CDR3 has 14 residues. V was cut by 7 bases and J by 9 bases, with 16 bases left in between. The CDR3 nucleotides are TGTGCCAGCACCCTTTGGGGGGATGGTTCACCCCTCCACTTT. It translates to CASTLWGDGSPLHF.

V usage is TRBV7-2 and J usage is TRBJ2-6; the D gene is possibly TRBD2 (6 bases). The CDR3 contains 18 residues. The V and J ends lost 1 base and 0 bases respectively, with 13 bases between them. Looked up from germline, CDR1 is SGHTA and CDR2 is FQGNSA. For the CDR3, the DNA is TGTGCCAGCAGCTTAGGGAGGGTTGGGCTCTCTGGGGCCAACGTCCTGACTTTC. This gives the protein CASSLGRVGLSGANVLTF. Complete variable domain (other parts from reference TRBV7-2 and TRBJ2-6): GAGVSQSPSNKVTEKGKDVELRCDPISGHTALYWYRQSLGQGLEFLIYFQGNSAPDKSGLPSDRFSAERTGGSVSTLTIQRTQQEDSAVYLCASSLGRVGLSGANVLTFGAGSRLTVL.

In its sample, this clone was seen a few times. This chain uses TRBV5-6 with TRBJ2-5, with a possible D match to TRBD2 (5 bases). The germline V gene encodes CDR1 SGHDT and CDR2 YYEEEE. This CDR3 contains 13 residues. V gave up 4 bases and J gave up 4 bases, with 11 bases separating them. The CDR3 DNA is TGTGCCAGCAGCGGGTACGAGGGAGAGACCCAGTACTTC. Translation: CASSGYEGETQYF.

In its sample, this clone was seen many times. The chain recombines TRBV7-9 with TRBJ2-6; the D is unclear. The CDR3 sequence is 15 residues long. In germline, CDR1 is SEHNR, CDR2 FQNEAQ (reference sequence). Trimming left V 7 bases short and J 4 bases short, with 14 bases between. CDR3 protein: CASTPAAAGANVLTF. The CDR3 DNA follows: TGTGCCAGCACCCCCGCGGCGGCAGGGGCCAACGTCCTGACTTTC.

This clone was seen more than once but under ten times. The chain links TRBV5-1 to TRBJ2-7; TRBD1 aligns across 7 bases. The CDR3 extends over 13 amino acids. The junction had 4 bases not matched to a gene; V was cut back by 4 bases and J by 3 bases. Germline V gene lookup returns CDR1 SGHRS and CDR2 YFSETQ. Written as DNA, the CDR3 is TGCGCCAGCAGCCCTGACAGGGACTACGAGCAGTACTTC. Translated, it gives CASSPDRDYEQYF.

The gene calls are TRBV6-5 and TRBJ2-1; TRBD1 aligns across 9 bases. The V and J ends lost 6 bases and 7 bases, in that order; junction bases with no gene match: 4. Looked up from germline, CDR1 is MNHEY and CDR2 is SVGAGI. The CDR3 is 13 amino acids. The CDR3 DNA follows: TGTGCCAGCAGGACAGGGGGTAGGAATGAGCAGTTCTTC. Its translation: CASRTGGRNEQFF.

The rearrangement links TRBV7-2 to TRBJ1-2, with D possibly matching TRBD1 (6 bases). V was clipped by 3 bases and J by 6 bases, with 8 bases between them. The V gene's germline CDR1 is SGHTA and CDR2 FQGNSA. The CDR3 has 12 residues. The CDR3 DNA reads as TGTGCCAGCAGCTTGACAGGAGATGGCTACACCTTC. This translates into CASSLTGDGYTF. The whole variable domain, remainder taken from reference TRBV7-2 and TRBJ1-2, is GAGVSQSPSNKVTEKGKDVELRCDPISGHTALYWYRQSLGQGLEFLIYFQGNSAPDKSGLPSDRFSAERTGGSVSTLTIQRTQQEDSAVYLCASSLTGDGYTFGSGTRLTVV.

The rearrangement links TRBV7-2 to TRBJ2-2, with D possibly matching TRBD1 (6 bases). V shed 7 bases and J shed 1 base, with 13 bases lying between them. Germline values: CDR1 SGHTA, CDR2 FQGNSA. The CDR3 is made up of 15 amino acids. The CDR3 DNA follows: TGTGCCAGCATCAAAAGGACAGAGAACACCGGGGAGCTGTTTTTT. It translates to CASIKRTENTGELFF.

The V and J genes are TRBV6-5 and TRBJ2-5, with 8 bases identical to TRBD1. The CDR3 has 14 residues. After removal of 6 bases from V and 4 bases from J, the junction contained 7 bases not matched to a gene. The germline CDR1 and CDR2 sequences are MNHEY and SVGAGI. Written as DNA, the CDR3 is TGTGCCAGCAGCCCATGGACAGGGACAGAGACCCAGTACTTC. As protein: CASSPWTGTETQYF.

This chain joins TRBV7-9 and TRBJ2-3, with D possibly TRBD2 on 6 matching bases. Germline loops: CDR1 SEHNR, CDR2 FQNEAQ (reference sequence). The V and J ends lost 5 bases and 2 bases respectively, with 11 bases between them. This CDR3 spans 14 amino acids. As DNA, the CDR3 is TGTGCCAGCAGCAGCGGAGGGCCCACAGATACGCAGTATTTT. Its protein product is CASSSGGPTDTQYF.

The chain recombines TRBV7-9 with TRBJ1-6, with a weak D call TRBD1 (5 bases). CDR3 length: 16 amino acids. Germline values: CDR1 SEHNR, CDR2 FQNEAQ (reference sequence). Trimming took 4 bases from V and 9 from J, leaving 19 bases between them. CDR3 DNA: TGTGCCAGCAGCTCGCGACAGTCAGGGTCCAGTTCACCCCTCCACTTT. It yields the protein CASSSRQSGSSSPLHF.

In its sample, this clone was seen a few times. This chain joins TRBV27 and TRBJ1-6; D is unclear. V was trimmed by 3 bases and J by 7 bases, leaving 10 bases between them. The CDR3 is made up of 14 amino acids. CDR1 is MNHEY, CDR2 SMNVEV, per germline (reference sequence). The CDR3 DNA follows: TGTGCCAGCAGTTTTGTAGCCTTAAATTCACCCCTCCACTTT. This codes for CASSFVALNSPLHF.

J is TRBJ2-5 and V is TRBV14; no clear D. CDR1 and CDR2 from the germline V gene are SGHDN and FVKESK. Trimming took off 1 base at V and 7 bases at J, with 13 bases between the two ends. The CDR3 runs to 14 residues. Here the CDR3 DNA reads TGTGCCAGCAGCCAAGGAAGGGAAATATGGACCCAGTACTTC. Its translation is CASSQGREIWTQYF.

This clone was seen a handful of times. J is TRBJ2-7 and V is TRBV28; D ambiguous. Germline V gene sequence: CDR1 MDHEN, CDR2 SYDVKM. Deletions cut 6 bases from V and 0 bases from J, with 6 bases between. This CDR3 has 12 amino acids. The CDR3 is CASSPASYEQYF. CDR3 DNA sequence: TGTGCCAGCAGCCCTGCCTCCTACGAGCAGTACTTC.

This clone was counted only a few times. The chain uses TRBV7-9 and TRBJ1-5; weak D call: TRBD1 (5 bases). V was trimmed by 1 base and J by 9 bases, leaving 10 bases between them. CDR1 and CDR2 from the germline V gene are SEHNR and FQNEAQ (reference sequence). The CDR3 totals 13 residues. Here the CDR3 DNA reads TGTGCCAGCAGCTTAGACCACAGGATGCCCCAGCATTTT. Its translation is CASSLDHRMPQHF.